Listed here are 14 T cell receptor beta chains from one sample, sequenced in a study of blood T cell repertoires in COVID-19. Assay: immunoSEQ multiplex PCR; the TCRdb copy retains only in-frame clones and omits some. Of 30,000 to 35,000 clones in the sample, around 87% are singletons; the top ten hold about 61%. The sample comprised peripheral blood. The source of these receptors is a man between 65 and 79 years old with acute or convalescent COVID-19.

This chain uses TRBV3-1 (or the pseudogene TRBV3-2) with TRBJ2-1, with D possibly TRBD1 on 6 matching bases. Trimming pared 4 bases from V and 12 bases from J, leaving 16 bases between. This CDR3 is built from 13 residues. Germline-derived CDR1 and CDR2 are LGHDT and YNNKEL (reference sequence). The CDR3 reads CASSPSREGGQFF. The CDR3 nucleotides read TGTGCCAGCAGCCCCTCACGGGAAGGGGGGCAGTTCTTC.

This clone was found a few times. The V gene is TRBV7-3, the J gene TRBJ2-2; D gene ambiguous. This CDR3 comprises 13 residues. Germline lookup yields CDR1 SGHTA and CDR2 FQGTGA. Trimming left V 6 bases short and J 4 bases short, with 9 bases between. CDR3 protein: CASSRALTGELFF. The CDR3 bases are TGTGCCAGCAGTCGAGCGCTCACCGGGGAGCTGTTTTTT.

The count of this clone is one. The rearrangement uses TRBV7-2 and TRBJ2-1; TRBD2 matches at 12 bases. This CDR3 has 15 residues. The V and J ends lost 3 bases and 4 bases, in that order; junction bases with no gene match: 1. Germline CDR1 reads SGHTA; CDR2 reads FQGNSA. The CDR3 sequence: CASSFGLAGYNEQFF. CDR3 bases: TGTGCCAGCAGCTTCGGACTAGCGGGATACAATGAGCAGTTCTTC.

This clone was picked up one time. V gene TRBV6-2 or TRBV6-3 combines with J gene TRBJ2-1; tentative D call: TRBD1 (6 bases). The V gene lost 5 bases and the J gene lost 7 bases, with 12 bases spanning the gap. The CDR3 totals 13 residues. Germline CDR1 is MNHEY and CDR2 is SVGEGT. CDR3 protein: CASSPQGGNEQFF. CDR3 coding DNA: TGTGCCAGCAGTCCACAGGGTGGGAATGAGCAGTTCTTC.

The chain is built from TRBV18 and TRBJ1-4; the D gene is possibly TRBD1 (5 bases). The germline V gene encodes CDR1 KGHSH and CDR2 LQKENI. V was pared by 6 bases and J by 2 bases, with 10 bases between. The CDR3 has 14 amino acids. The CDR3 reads CASSAGPTNEKLFF. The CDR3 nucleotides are TGTGCCAGCTCCGCGGGACCGACTAATGAAAAACTGTTTTTT. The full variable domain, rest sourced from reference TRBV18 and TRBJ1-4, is NAGVMQNPRHLVRRRGQEARLRCSPMKGHSHVYWYRQLPEEGLKFMVYLQKENIIDESGMPKERFSAEFPKEGPSILRIQQVVRGDSAAYFCASSAGPTNEKLFFGSGTQLSVL.

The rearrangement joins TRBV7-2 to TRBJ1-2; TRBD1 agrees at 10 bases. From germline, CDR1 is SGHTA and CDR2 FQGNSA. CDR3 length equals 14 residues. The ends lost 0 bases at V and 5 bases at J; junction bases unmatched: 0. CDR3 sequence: CASSLAGQGYGYTF. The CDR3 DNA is TGTGCCAGCAGCTTAGCGGGACAGGGGTATGGCTACACCTTC.

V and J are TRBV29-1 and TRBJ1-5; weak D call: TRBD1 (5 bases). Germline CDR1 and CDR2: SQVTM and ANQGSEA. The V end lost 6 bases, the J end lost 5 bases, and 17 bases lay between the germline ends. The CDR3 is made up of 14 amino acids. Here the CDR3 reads CSVGPLQGDQPQHF. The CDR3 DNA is TGCAGCGTAGGCCCCTTACAAGGGGATCAGCCCCAGCATTTT.

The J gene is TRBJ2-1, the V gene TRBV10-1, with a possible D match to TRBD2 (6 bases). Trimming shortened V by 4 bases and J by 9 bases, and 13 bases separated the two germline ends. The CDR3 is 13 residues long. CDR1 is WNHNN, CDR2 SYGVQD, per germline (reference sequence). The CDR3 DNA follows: TGCGCCAGCAGTGCCCCTACTAGCCGTGAGCAGTTCTTC. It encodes CASSAPTSREQFF.

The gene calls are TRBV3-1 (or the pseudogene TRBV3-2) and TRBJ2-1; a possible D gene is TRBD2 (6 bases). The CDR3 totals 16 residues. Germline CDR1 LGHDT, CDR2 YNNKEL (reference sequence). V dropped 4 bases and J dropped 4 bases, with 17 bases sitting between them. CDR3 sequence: CASSPTFQGGYNEQFF. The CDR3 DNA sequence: TGTGCCAGCAGCCCGACCTTTCAAGGAGGGTACAATGAGCAGTTCTTC.

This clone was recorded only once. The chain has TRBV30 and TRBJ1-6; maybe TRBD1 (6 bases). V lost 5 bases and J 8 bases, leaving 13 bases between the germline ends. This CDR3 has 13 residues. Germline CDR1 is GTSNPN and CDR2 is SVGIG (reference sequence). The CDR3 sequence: CAWADRWDSPLHF. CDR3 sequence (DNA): TGTGCCTGGGCTGACAGGTGGGATTCACCCCTCCACTTT.

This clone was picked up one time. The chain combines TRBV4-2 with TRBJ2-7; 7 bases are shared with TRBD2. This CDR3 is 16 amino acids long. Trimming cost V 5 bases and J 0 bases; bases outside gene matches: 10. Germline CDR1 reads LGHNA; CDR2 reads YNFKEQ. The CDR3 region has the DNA TGTGCCAGCAGCGGGGTGGGGGAGGGGCCCTCCTACGAGCAGTACTTC. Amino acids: CASSGVGEGPSYEQYF.

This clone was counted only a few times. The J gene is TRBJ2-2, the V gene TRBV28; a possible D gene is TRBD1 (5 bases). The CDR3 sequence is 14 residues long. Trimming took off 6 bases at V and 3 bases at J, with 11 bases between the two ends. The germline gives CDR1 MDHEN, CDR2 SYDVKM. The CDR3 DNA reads TGTGCCAGCAGAGACAGTCCTGACACCGGGGAGCTGTTTTTT. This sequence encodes CASRDSPDTGELFF.

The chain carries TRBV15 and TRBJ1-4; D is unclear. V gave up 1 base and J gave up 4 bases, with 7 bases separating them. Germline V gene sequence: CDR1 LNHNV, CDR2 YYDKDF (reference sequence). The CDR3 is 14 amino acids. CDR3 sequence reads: CATSRGEGNEKLFF. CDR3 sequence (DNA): TGTGCCACCAGCAGAGGAGAGGGTAATGAAAAACTGTTTTTT.

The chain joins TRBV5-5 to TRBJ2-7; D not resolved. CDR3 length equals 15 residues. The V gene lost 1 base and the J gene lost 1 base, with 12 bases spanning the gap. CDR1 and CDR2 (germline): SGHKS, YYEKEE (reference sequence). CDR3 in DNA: TGTGCCAGCAGCTTGTCCAACTCCTTTTCCTACGAGCAGTACTTC. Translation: CASSLSNSFSYEQYF. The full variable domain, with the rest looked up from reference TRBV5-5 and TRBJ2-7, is DAGVTQSPTHLIKTRGQQVTLRCSPISGHKSVSWYQQVLGQGPQFIFQYYEKEERGRGNFPDRFSARQFPNYSSELNVNALLLGDSALYLCASSLSNSFSYEQYFGPGTRLTVT.